This T cell receptor (beta chain) was recorded in a study of Ad26.COV2.S vaccination and SARS-CoV-2 variants. Data came from immunoSEQ multiplex PCR; TCRdb stores just in-frame clones and leaves some out. The sample carries roughly 700,000 clones, 70% to 90% recorded once. As for this clone: The antigen is not known.

This CDR3 region has 18 residues. Losses at the gene ends were 7 bases for V and 9 bases for J; bases not matched to a gene: 21. Germline V CDR1 and CDR2: MNHEY, SVGEGT. Treatment of the sample: 15 to 20 received Ad26.COV2.S at low or high dose, single or two shots; 5 received placebo; per-sample allocation not given. Each sample was drawn 63 days after the first injection (of vaccine or placebo). In Boston, an adult donor aged 18-55 years took part. Study-wide findings and caveats: For non-spike TCRs, breadth in vaccine recipients resembled that in placebo recipients. The study found higher spike-specific TCR breadth in vaccine than placebo recipients.

The sequencing here drew on peripheral blood, taken in a trial of Ad26.COV2.S vaccine versus placebo. The TCR was taken from a person aged 18-65 years who received the Ad26.COV2.S COVID-19 vaccine or a placebo. V and J are TRBV6-2 or TRBV6-3 and TRBJ2-4; 10 nucleotides match TRBD1. In DNA form, the CDR3 reads TGTGCCAGCACCCCGCTCAGGGACAGGGGCTACGCAGTTGGCATTCAGTACTTC. It translates to CASTPLRDRGYAVGIQYF.